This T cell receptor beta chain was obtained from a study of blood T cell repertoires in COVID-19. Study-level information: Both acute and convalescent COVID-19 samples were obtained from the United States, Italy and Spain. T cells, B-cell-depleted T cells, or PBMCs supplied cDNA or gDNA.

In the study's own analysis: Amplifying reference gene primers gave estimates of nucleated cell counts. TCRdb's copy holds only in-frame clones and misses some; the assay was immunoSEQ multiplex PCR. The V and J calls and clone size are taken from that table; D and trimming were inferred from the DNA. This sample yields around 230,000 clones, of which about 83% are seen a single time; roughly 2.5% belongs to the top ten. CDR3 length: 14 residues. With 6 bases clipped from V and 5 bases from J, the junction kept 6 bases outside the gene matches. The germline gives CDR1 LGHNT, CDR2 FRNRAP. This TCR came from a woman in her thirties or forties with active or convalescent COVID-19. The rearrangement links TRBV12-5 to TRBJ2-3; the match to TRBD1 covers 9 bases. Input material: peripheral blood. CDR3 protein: CASGLQGAKDTQYF. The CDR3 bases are TGTGCTAGTGGACTACAGGGGGCGAAAGATACGCAGTATTTT.